This TCR beta chain was profiled in a study of human thymus T cells. General study results and limits: It looked as if thymic and blood repertoires used V and J genes in a biased way. Unrelated individuals were reported by related research to share highly overlapping thymic repertoires.

Details on this clone: Its specificity is unknown.

Generated by immunoSEQ multiplex PCR, the TCRdb table keeps only in-frame clones and is missing some. The sample includes about 130,000 clones, around 95% seen only once; the top ten take 0.02% to 0.03%. V dropped 1 base and J dropped 6; count of bases not matched to a gene: 4. The CDR3 spans 15 residues. In germline, CDR1 is MGHRA, CDR2 YSYEKL. The study used thymus tissue resected during corrective heart surgery. Healthy Finnish infants undergoing corrective surgery for congenital heart defects were the donors. The sequencing input was thymus tissue. The source is a boy under two years old with a congenital heart defect but otherwise immunologically healthy. J is TRBJ1-4 and V is TRBV4-1, with 8 bases matching TRBD1. The CDR3 region is CASSQGAGGHEKLFF. The DNA for the CDR3 is TGCGCCAGCAGCCAAGGGGCAGGGGGCCATGAAAAACTGTTTTTT.